The clone carrying this T cell receptor (beta chain) was recorded a few times. Some 32,000 T cell genomes, or approximately 200 ng DNA, went into the sorted-subset replicate PCRs. TCRdb keeps only in-frame clones here, not all; method: immunoSEQ multiplex PCR. The data contain 2 million to 2.5 million clones, around 95% of them singletons. This entry belongs to a study of shared clonotypes between healthy human individuals. Overall study context: The study used three CD4 naive, three CD4 memory, two CD8 naive and one CD8 memory plate per donor.

This CDR3 has 17 residues. Germline V gene lookup returns CDR1 LNHDA and CDR2 SQIVND (reference sequence). The ends lost 8 bases at V and 1 base at J; junction bases unmatched: 14. This receptor was taken from a man aged 18 to 30 in good health. The sequencing sample was made of naive CD4+ T cells sorted from blood. Subset denoted: CD45RA+ positively selected. This chain links TRBV19 with TRBJ1-5, with TRBD1 matching over 7 bases. The CDR3 region is CASETSNRGSSNQPQHF. The CDR3 nucleotides read TGTGCCAGTGAGACCTCCAACAGGGGTTCCAGCAATCAGCCCCAGCATTTT.